This section outlines one T cell receptor (beta chain) sequence together with its context. The sample holds a few counts of this clonotype. Which antigen it targets is not known. Qualities for individual bases were not recorded, and no much larger clone is one base off. The time point label on this specimen signifies: newly diagnosed GD, antithyroid drugs for less than 3 months. For both TCR sequencing and RNA sequencing, RNA was extracted from PBMCs in TRIzol. Graves' disease was diagnosed according to American Thyroid Association guidelines. The patients came from an endocrinology department in Xi'an, China. From each patient, approximately 9.9 milliliters of peripheral blood was collected into an EDTA anticoagulant tube. Ficoll Paque Plus density gradient separation was used to isolate PBMCs, and no additional T cell sorting was done. An Agilent 2100 Bioanalyzer and agarose gel were used to assess RNA quality, and a NanoDrop 2000 was used to measure RNA concentration.

The CDR3, from cysteine to phenylalanine, totals 12 residues. Only the CDR3 region is kept as DNA, spanning 36 bases read in frame from base 1. Looking up the germline V gene yields CDR1 SGHTA and CDR2 FQGNSA. The germline ends are 10 bases apart after V is trimmed by 4 bases and J by 7 bases. The library was built by means of multiplex PCR. The sequencing machine was an Illumina HiSeq 4000. To build TCR beta libraries, CDR3 regions were amplified by Arm-PCR using iRepertoire HTBI primers. PCR products were gel purified before sequencing. As for the original processing: Gene usage analysis of CDR3 amino acid clonotypes relied on the 60 or so TRBV and 13 to 15 TRBJ segments identified across samples. COPE and FqMerger were used to merge the filtered high-quality paired reads into contigs. BLAST was used to align contigs to IMGT TRBV, TRBD and TRBJ reference genes, with CDR3 defined following IMGT. Clonotypes above 0.1% frequency were classified as highly expanded clones. Repertoire diversity was measured by Shannon entropy, and V-J evenness by the Gini coefficient. Public clonotypes were defined as clonotypes shared by more than one individual. The public reads were reanalyzed by TCRdb: fastp trimming at Q25, MiXCR alignment, in-frame beta chains only. Each record represents a unique CDR3 protein, reported with the most common genes and DNA among its rows. Clone size and V and J calls follow TCRdb, not the original study. In this sample the table shows approximately 440,000 distinct CDR3 sequences, about 16% of which occur a single time. The ten largest account for 9% to 15% of the sample.

This sample was taken from a study of regulatory T cells in long-lasting Graves disease (dated by TCRdb to the early 2020s). Describing the broader study: Patients with newly diagnosed Graves' disease had been on antithyroid drugs for under 3 months. Patients with persistent Graves' disease were compared with patients with newly diagnosed Graves' disease using TCR sequencing and RNA sequencing of peripheral blood. A total of roughly 35 samples were covered by TCR sequencing, comprising some 13 persistent and approximately 20 newly diagnosed Graves' disease patients. The study was registered as a clinical trial and conducted in China.

What the work shows at the level of the full study, not this receptor alone: Persistent disease showed preferential use of TRBV28, TRBJ1-2 and TRBJ2-5, whereas newly diagnosed disease favored TRBV20-1 and TRBJ2-1. Only the TCR beta chain was sequenced and analyzed. Patients with persistent disease shared more public clonotypes (around 2,500) than newly diagnosed patients did (around 930). Peripheral blood alone was examined, since thyroid tissue, which constituted the primary lesion, could not be accessed. The authors acknowledged the small sample size as a limitation that may reduce accuracy. Lower TCR Shannon entropy and fewer highly expanded clones were observed in persistent Graves' disease patients than in newly diagnosed patients, which suggested clonal expansion.

These data also featured in a second study, about T cells in Graves' hyperthyroidism and ophthalmopathy. The second paper states: Stable Graves' hyperthyroidism was defined as no progression to ophthalmopathy during 18 months of follow-up. Hyperthyroidism patients were aged 18 to 65 years and newly diagnosed, with disease duration of less than 2 months. Exclusion was applied to patients with uncontrolled infections, other autoimmune diseases, pregnancy or lactation. Diagnoses were based on clinical symptoms, serum thyroxine and TRAb, thyroid ultrasound and orbital computed tomography. The first round of RT-PCR for the TCR CDR3 was performed with the HTBI primer set and the Qiagen OneStep RT-PCR kit. Blood samples also contained most of the expanded thyroid clonotypes (frequency above 0.001), which suggests that blood repertoires may reflect thyroid immune responses. In cross-validation, a model built on a 13 V-J signature told ophthalmopathy apart from stable hyperthyroidism with approximately 91% sensitivity and approximately 81% specificity, and in testing the same model reached 80%/75%. In validation, the model predicted progression to ophthalmopathy a median of roughly six months before onset, with over 55% sensitivity and 72.22% specificity. TCR V-J signatures able to tell the groups apart were searched for in a discovery cohort of 95 or so patients, of whom roughly 42 had Graves' ophthalmopathy and around 56 had stable Graves' hyperthyroidism. An independent validation cohort of around 20 hyperthyroidism patients and approximately 17 patients who later progressed to ophthalmopathy tested prospective prediction of ophthalmopathy. The 95 to 100 discovery patients were randomly divided into training and test sets at a 7:3 ratio. In about 6 Graves' hyperthyroidism patients, the study also compared T-cell repertoires from thyroid tissue with T-cell repertoires from blood. After sampling, hyperthyroidism patients received methimazole starting at 30 mg daily, and ophthalmopathy patients received high-dose intravenous methylprednisolone. A second multiplex PCR round built the libraries, followed by size selection and purification. Paired-end sequencing of the libraries was performed with 100 bp reads on an Illumina HiSeq2000. SOAPnuke was used to process the raw data, with reads discarded if the reads contained adapters or uncalled bases, had a mean Phred below 15, or lacked an exact constant-primer or identifier match. High-quality paired reads were merged with COPE v1.2.5, and unique nucleotide sequences were defined as clonotypes. Clonotypes were aligned to IMGT TRBV, TRBD and TRBJ reference segments using MiTCR v1.1. The analysis was restricted to V-J combinations with a frequency above 0.0001, which together covered about 99% of the repertoires. The TCS score was defined as F50 (clonal expansion) divided by E x V (chaos), with BLOSUM62-based TCRdist calculated between CDR3 peptides within each V-J. Welch's t-statistics and random forest reduced some 510 V-J features to 10 to 15, which were used in a naive Bayes classifier (R e1071). Sample size was not statistically predetermined, and blinding of investigators to group allocation was not performed. TCR Vbeta CDR3 sequencing of 135 peripheral blood samples (roughly 43 ophthalmopathy, 75 to 80 hyperthyroidism and around 17 progressor patients) is reported in the paper.

The origin of this receptor is a man aged 35 to 55 with Graves disease. Donor details come from another sample of the same person, matched by shared clones. The V and J genes are TRBV7-2 and TRBJ2-5; too little of a D gene remains to name it. This specimen was peripheral blood mononuclear cells (PBMCs), taken at new diagnosis, from a patient treated with antithyroid drugs. The nucleotide sequence is given as TGTGCCAGCAGCTCGGCAAAAGGGACCCAGTACTTC. Its protein reads: CASSSAKGTQYF.